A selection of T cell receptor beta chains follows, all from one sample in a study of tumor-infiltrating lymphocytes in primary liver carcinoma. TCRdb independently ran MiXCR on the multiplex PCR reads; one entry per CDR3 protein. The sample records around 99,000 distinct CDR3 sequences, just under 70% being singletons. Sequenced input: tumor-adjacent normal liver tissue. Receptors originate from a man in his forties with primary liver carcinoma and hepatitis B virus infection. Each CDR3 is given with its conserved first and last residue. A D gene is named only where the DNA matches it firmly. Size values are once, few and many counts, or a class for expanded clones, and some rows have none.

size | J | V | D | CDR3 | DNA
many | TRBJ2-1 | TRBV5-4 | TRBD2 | CASSGGLAGDEQFF | TGTGCCAGCAGCGGGGGACTAGCGGGAGATGAGCAGTTCTTC
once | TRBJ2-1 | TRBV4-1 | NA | CASSQYPGPRGYNEQFF | TGCGCCAGCAGCCAGTATCCGGGACCCCGAGGATACAATGAGCAGTTCTTC
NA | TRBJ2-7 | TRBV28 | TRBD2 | CASSLPSGRAGQYF | TGTGCCAGCAGTTTACCTAGCGGGAGGGCCGGGCAGTACTTC
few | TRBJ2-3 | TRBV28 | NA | CASTESGPDTQYF | TGTGCCAGCACTGAAAGTGGCCCAGATACGCAGTATTTT
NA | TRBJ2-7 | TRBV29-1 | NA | CSVEDLAGCEQYF | TGCAGCGTTGAAGATTTGGCAGGCTGCGAGCAGTATTTC
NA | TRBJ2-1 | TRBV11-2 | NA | CTSSRLGLQEQLF | TGTACCAGCAGCCGACTCGGCTTGCAGGAGCAGTTATTC
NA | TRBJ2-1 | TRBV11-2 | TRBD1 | CASNRGSGDRGQLF | TGTGCCAGCAACCGAGGGTCCGGGGACAGGGGGCAGCTCTTC
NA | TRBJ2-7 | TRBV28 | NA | CASSFDVGPYELYF | TGTGCCAGCAGTTTTGACGTTGGCCCCTACGAGCTGTACTTC
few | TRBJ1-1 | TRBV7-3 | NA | CASSREVDTEAFF | TGTGCCAGCAGCCGGGAGGTGGACACTGAAGCTTTCTTT
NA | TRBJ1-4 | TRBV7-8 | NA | CASSSPRDWQNEKLFF | TGTGCCAGCAGCTCACCCCGGGATTGGCAAAATGAAAAACTGTTTTTT
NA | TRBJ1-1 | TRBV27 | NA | CASSLFLGTEAFF | TGTGCCAGCAGTTTATTTTTGGGGACAGAAGCTTTCTTT
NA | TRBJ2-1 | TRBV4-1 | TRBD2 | CASSHGLAESSYNEQFF | TGCGCCAGCAGCCATGGTCTAGCGGAGAGCTCCTACAATGAGCAGTTCTTC
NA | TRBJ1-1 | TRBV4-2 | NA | CASGHELGGKEAFF | TGTGCCAGCGGCCATGAGTTGGGGGGCAAGGAAGCTTTCTTT
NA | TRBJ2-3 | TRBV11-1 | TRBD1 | CASNSGGSSVGAHTDTQYF | TGTGCCAGCAACTCAGGGGGAAGCTCTGTTGGAGCCCACACAGATACGCAGTATTTT
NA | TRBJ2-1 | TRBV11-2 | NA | CTSSLYDVYEQFF | TGTACCAGCAGCTTATATGATGTCTATGAGCAGTTCTTC
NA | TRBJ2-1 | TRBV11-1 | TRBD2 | CTSSRVAGGRNEQFF | TGTACCAGCAGCAGAGTGGCGGGAGGGCGCAATGAGCAGTTCTTC
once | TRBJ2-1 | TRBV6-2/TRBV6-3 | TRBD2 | CASSLHLGTSLGEQFF | TGTGCAAGCAGTCTACACCTTGGGACTAGCCTAGGTGAGCAGTTCTTC
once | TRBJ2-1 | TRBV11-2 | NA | CASSAGPGNELFF | TGTGCCAGCAGCGCCGGACCCGGTAATGAGCTGTTCTTC
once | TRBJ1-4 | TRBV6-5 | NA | CASCYSTATNEKLLF | TGTGCCAGCTGTTACTCGACGGCAACTAATGAAAAACTGCTTTTT
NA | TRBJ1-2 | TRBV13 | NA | CSSSPVTGSGYTF | TGTTCCAGCAGCCCAGTTACAGGCAGTGGCTACACCTTC
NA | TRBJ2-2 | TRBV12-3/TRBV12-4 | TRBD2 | CASRPPRVPGTSGRRNPGELFF | TGTGCCAGCAGGCCCCCCCGGGTCCCCGGGACTAGCGGGAGAAGAAACCCCGGAGAGCTGTTTTTT
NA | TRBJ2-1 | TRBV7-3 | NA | CASSLNREGDQFF | TGTGCCAGCAGCTTAAACAGGGAGGGTGACCAGTTCTTC
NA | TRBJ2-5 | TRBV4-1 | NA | CASSQDPSAGTQYF | TGCGCCAGCAGCCAAGACCCATCAGCTGGGACCCAGTACTTC
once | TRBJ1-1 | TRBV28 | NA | CASSLHGGVVSTEAFF | TGTGCCAGCAGTCTACACGGAGGGGTAGTGAGCACTGAAGCTTTCTTT
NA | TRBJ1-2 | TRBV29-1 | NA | CSVEAVGVGYAYTF | TGCAGCGTTGAAGCGGTTGGGGTGGGCTATGCCTATACCTTC
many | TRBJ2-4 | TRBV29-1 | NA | CSAGGGGLKNIQYF | TGCAGCGCCGGAGGAGGGGGCCTCAAAAACATTCAGTACTTC
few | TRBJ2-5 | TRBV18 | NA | CVSSSEWNQETQYF | TGTGTCAGCTCCTCCGAGTGGAATCAAGAGACCCAGTACTTC
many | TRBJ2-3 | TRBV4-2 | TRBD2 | CASSQGGTSGSQDTQYF | TGTGCCAGCAGCCAAGGGGGGACTAGCGGGAGTCAAGATACGCAGTATTTT
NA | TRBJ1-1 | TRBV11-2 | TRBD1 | CARSPYGQGARNTEAFF | TGTGCCAGGAGCCCCTACGGACAGGGGGCGAGGAACACCGAAGCTTTCTTT
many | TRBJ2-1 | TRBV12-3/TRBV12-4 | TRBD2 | CASSFGSGSWNEQFF | TGTGCCAGCAGTTTTGGTAGCGGGAGCTGGAATGAGCAGTTCTTC
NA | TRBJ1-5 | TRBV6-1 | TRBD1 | CATVTGASNQPQHF | TGTGCCACCGTGACAGGGGCCTCCAATCAGCCCCAGCATTTT
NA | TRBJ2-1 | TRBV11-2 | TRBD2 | CASNWGGSSYNEQLF | TGTGCCAGCAACTGGGGGGGGAGCTCCTACAATGAGCAGTTATTC
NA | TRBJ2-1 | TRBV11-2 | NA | CASSLDRWVGNEQFF | TGTGCCAGCAGCTTAGATCGTTGGGTAGGCAATGAGCAGTTCTTC
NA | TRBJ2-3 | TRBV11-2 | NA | CASSHRPKGADTQYF | TGTGCCAGCAGTCACAGGCCCAAGGGGGCAGATACGCAGTATTTT
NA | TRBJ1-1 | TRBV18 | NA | CASSLNRAGEEAFF | TGTGCCAGCTCTCTCAATAGGGCCGGGGAAGAAGCTTTCTTT
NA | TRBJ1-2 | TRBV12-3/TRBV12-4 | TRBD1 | CANSLLQGAHGYTF | TGTGCCAATAGTTTATTGCAGGGGGCGCACGGCTACACCTTC
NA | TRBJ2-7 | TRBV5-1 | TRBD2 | CASGGLAAPYEQYF | TGCGCCAGCGGCGGACTAGCGGCCCCCTACGAGCAGTACTTC
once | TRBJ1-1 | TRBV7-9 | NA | CASSLSYNTEAFF | TGTGCCAGCAGCCTTTCCTATAACACTGAAGCTTTCTTT
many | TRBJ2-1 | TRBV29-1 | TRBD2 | CSVLAGEQFF | TGCAGCGTGCTAGCGGGAGAGCAGTTCTTC